This T cell receptor beta chain was documented in a study of cytomegalovirus exposure and HLA in healthy donors. The CDR3 loop spans 15 amino acids. With 5 bases removed from V and 0 bases from J, the gap between germline ends came to 14 bases. CDR1 SQVTM and CDR2 ANQGSEA come from the germline V gene. The PCR ran on 60 Vbeta and 13 Jbeta primers. Assay used: immunoSEQ multiplex PCR; TCRdb lists only in-frame clones, some missing. The data hold around 210,000 clones, with 78% observed a single time. Sequenced sample: PBMCs. This TCR came from a boy younger than 18 in good health and CMV-seronegative. The chain couples TRBV29-1 to TRBJ1-3, with a weak D call TRBD1 (6 bases). The CDR3 loop is CSVSSRTASGNTIYF. The CDR3, as DNA: TGCAGCGTTTCATCGAGGACAGCCTCTGGAAACACCATATATTTT.